Following are 17 T cell receptor beta chains from one sample sequenced in a study of blood T cell repertoires in COVID-19. Some clones are missing from TCRdb's copy, which holds only in-frame ones; the method was immunoSEQ multiplex PCR. The table records more than 35,000 clones, more than 75% of them present only once. Sequences were obtained from peripheral blood. The receptors shown here come from a human donor in a cohort sampled during active COVID-19.

The genes are TRBV24-1 and TRBJ2-5; 11 positions agree with TRBD1. Per the germline V gene, CDR1 is KGHDR and CDR2 is SFDVKD. The CDR3 loop spans 13 amino acids. The CDR3 reads CATGQGALETQYF. The DNA of the CDR3 is TGTGCTACCGGACAGGGGGCTTTGGAGACCCAGTACTTC.

This chain connects TRBV18 to TRBJ2-5; weak D call: TRBD2 (5 bases). Germline-derived CDR1 and CDR2 are KGHSH and LQKENI. V was pared by 2 bases and J by 1 base, with 8 bases between. The CDR3 loop spans 14 amino acids. The CDR3 DNA reads TGTGCCAGCTCACCAGGGCGGGTCCAAGAGACCCAGTACTTC. Protein sequence: CASSPGRVQETQYF.

The chain is built from TRBV27 and TRBJ2-5; D is perhaps TRBD2 (5 bases). V gave up 7 bases and J gave up 4 bases, with 19 bases separating them. This CDR3 is 15 amino acids long. Germline lookup yields CDR1 MNHEY and CDR2 SMNVEV (reference sequence). The CDR3 nucleotides read TGTGCCAGCACCCCTCTCCGGGAATTGGGAGAGACCCAGTACTTC. This gives the protein CASTPLRELGETQYF.

By sample share, this clone is medium-sized (0.01 to 0.1%). This chain links TRBV15 with TRBJ1-1; the D gene is possibly TRBD1 (5 bases). CDR3 size: 15 residues. Looked up from germline, CDR1 is LNHNV and CDR2 is YYDKDF (reference sequence). Trimming left V 0 bases short and J 4 bases short, with 12 bases between. In DNA, the CDR3 is TGTGCCACCAGCAGAGATAGGGAGGGGCCCACTGAAGCTTTCTTT. As protein: CATSRDREGPTEAFF.

The V call is TRBV24-1, the J call TRBJ2-7; 7 bases are a match to TRBD2. The germline V gene encodes CDR1 KGHDR and CDR2 SFDVKD. CDR3 length equals 12 residues. V lost 9 bases to trimming and J lost 12 bases; unmatched junction nucleotides: 13. The chain's CDR3 is CATRGESGNSYF. DNA of the CDR3: TGTGCCACCCGTGGGGAAAGCGGGAACTCGTACTTC.

In nucleotides, the CDR3 is TGTGCCACTGACGGTGGGACAGGGGTCGGGGATACGCAGTATTTT. It codes for CATDGGTGVGDTQYF. V is TRBV19 and J is TRBJ2-3; 10 positions agree with TRBD1. CDR3 length: 15 amino acids. Germline V gene lookup returns CDR1 LNHDA and CDR2 SQIVND (reference sequence). The trim removed 10 bases at V and 6 bases at J, leaving 13 bases unmatched.

The rearrangement joins TRBV5-1 to TRBJ2-4; no clear D. Per the germline V gene, CDR1 is SGHRS and CDR2 is YFSETQ. CDR3 size: 17 residues. V lost 0 bases and J 1 base, leaving 14 bases between the germline ends. The CDR3 sequence is CASSLGPGASAKNIQYF. The CDR3 bases are TGCGCCAGCAGCTTGGGTCCTGGAGCGAGCGCCAAAAACATTCAGTACTTC.

The chain carries TRBV6-5 and TRBJ2-5; weak D call: TRBD1 (6 bases). The V end lost 8 bases, the J end lost 13 bases, and 20 bases lay between the germline ends. The CDR3 sequence is 12 residues long. Germline assignment: CDR1 MNHEY and CDR2 SVGAGI. The CDR3 region has the DNA TGTGCCAGCGGCCCGGGACACCGATTTCTGTACTTC. Its protein is CASGPGHRFLYF.

This clone was counted only a few times. The V and J genes are TRBV14 and TRBJ2-1; 12 bases agree with TRBD2. The germline V gene encodes CDR1 SGHDN and CDR2 FVKESK. Unmatched junction bases numbered 5, after V lost 4 bases and J lost 10 bases. This CDR3 has 14 residues. The CDR3 here is CASSLLGLAGEQFF. The CDR3 region has the DNA TGTGCCAGCAGCCTCCTCGGACTAGCGGGAGAGCAGTTCTTC.

V is TRBV9 and J is TRBJ2-5; D possibly corresponds to TRBD2 (5 bases). The CDR3 loop spans 14 amino acids. CDR1 is SGDLS and CDR2 is YYNGEE in the germline V gene. V lost 0 bases to trimming and J lost 4 bases, with 10 bases between them. The CDR3 spells CASSVEMGRETQYF. CDR3 nucleotides: TGTGCCAGCAGCGTAGAAATGGGGAGAGAGACCCAGTACTTC.

The genes are TRBV4-2 and TRBJ2-7; 9 bases fit TRBD2. This CDR3 spans 17 amino acids. Looked up from germline, CDR1 is LGHNA and CDR2 is YNFKEQ. V dropped 0 bases and J dropped 1; count of bases not matched to a gene: 7. This chain's CDR3 is CASSQEAASGVSYEQYF. The CDR3, as DNA: TGTGCCAGCAGCCAAGAAGCGGCTAGCGGGGTGTCCTACGAGCAGTACTTC.

This rearrangement joins TRBV19 to TRBJ1-5, with no clear D. Germline values: CDR1 LNHDA, CDR2 SQIVND (reference sequence). CDR3 length equals 11 residues. V was shortened by 4 bases and J by 7 bases, with 5 bases between the two germline ends. The CDR3 DNA follows: TGTGCCAGTAGTAGAGGACAGCCCCAGCATTTT. Translating it yields CASSRGQPQHF.

The rearrangement uses TRBV29-1 and TRBJ2-1, with 7 bases identical to TRBD1. The germline gives CDR1 SQVTM, CDR2 ANQGSEA. The CDR3 has 15 residues. V dropped 0 bases and J dropped 6; count of bases not matched to a gene: 8. Here the CDR3 reads CSVEDRHRGGNEQFF. Here the CDR3 DNA reads TGCAGCGTTGAAGATAGGCACAGGGGCGGCAATGAGCAGTTCTTC.

The rearrangement joins TRBV18 to TRBJ1-6; TRBD1 matches at 8 bases. The CDR3 is made up of 13 amino acids. The V gene's germline CDR1 is KGHSH and CDR2 LQKENI. V shed 6 bases, J shed 10 bases, and the junction held 5 bases outside the gene matches. The CDR3 nucleotides are TGTGCCAGCTCGGGACAGGTTGGCTCACCCCTCCACTTT. Its translation is CASSGQVGSPLHF.

The J gene is TRBJ2-2, the V gene TRBV4-2; 11 positions agree with TRBD1. The V gene end was trimmed by 6 bases and the J gene end by 1 base; junction bases not matched to a gene: 16. CDR1 and CDR2 (germline): LGHNA, YNFKEQ. The CDR3 is 20 amino acids. This chain's CDR3 is CASRLLNTLGTGGNTGELFF. DNA for the CDR3: TGTGCCAGCAGATTACTTAATACTTTGGGGACAGGGGGGAACACCGGGGAGCTGTTTTTT.

This sequence joins TRBV5-1 and TRBJ2-7; 13 bases line up with TRBD2. The CDR3 is 18 amino acids. CDR1 and CDR2 from the germline V gene are SGHRS and YFSETQ. After removal of 3 bases from V and 7 bases from J, the junction contained 16 bases not matched to a gene. The CDR3 loop reads CASSSLGTSGNKLREQYF. In DNA, the CDR3 is TGCGCCAGCAGCTCCCTCGGGACTAGCGGGAACAAGCTACGAGAGCAGTACTTC. Together with reference TRBV5-1 and TRBJ2-7, the CDR3 gives the full variable domain: KAGVTQTPRYLIKTRGQQVTLSCSPISGHRSVSWYQQTPGQGLQFLFEYFSETQRNKGNFPGRFSGRQFSNSRSEMNVSTLELGDSALYLCASSSLGTSGNKLREQYFGPGTRLTVT.

This CDR3 is CASSLGGQGNFPSYEQYF. DNA of the CDR3: TGCGCCAGCAGCTTGGGGGGACAGGGGAATTTCCCCTCCTACGAGCAGTACTTC. The chain couples TRBV5-1 to TRBJ2-7, with 10 bases that match TRBD1. The CDR3 totals 18 residues. CDR1 is SGHRS and CDR2 is YFSETQ in the germline V gene. The V segment lost 0 bases and the J segment 0 bases; nucleotides outside the gene matches: 9.